One and the same sample provided the 9 T cell receptor beta chains below, sequenced in a study of CD4 and CD8 cells across lung adenocarcinoma regions. TCRdb recomputed calls from the PCR reads with MiXCR, one row per CDR3 protein. The sample gives some 9,600 distinct CDR3 sequences, roughly 45% of which show up once; around 19% is in the top ten. Sequenced: CD4+ T cells from the margin of a lung tumor. These receptors were taken from a female donor with lung adenocarcinoma. The CD4 and CD8 labels of this study may be unreliable.

This clonotype was seen repeatedly, ten times or more. The chain employs TRBV9 and TRBJ2-4; D is possibly TRBD1 (5 bases). CDR1 and CDR2 (germline): SGDLS, YYNGEE. The CDR3 loop spans 16 amino acids. Trimming left V 0 bases short and J 5 bases short, with 15 bases between. Here the CDR3 DNA reads TGTGCCAGCAGCGTAGGGGGTGTAGGGGCCGAAAACATTCAGTACTTC. This translates into CASSVGGVGAENIQYF.

CDR3 amino acids: CAISVPDSGYTF. The CDR3 DNA reads as TGTGCCATCAGTGTCCCAGATTCTGGCTACACCTTC. The J gene is TRBJ1-2, the V gene TRBV10-3; D is ambiguous. V shed 4 bases and J shed 7 bases, with 10 bases lying between them. The germline V gene has CDR1 ENHRY and CDR2 SYGVKD. The CDR3 consists of 12 residues.

This clonotype came up many times. The chain combines TRBV6-1 with TRBJ1-5; D is uncertain. CDR1 and CDR2 from the germline V gene are MNHNS and SASEGT. Trimming stripped 6 bases from V and 0 bases from J, with 6 bases between. The CDR3 consists of 13 residues. CDR3 coding DNA: TGTGCCAGCAGGCTGAGTAGCAATCAGCCCCAGCATTTT. Translation: CASRLSSNQPQHF.

By its share, this clonotype is medium-sized. J is TRBJ2-5 and V is TRBV6-1; 10 bases are shared with TRBD2. The J call is in doubt because the DNA end fits TRBJ2-7 better. The length of the CDR3 is 16 residues. Germline V gene lookup returns CDR1 MNHNS and CDR2 SASEGT. The CDR3 sequence is CASSPRIIAGGYEQYF. In nucleotides, the CDR3 is TGTGCCAGCAGTCCCCGTATAATAGCGGGGGGATACGAGCAGTACTTC.

The rearrangement links TRBV27 to TRBJ2-3, with D maybe TRBD1 (5 bases). V was shortened by 6 bases and J by 7 bases, with 23 bases between the two germline ends. Germline CDR1 MNHEY, CDR2 SMNVEV (reference sequence). The CDR3 sequence is 16 residues long. The CDR3 sequence: CASSVKGIGVKNTQYF. In nucleotides, the CDR3 is TGTGCCAGCAGCGTTAAGGGGATAGGCGTAAAAAATACGCAGTATTTT.

This clonotype is termed medium-sized (0.01 to 0.1%). The V gene is TRBV6-6, the J gene TRBJ2-1; no definite D call. Trimming shortened V by 6 bases and J by 4 bases, and 10 bases separated the two germline ends. Germline V gene lookup returns CDR1 MNHNY and CDR2 SVGAGI (reference sequence). This CDR3 contains 13 residues. The CDR3 here is CASSLEAYNEQFF. The DNA of the CDR3 is TGTGCCAGCAGCCTCGAGGCTTACAATGAGCAGTTCTTC.

This chain joins TRBV6-2 or TRBV6-3 and TRBJ2-1; D perhaps matches TRBD2 (5 bases). CDR3 length: 14 residues. Germline V CDR1 and CDR2: MNHEY, SVGEGT. Trimming stripped 6 bases from V and 2 bases from J, with 11 bases between. The CDR3, as DNA: TGTGCCAGCAGGCCGGGGAGCCCCTACAATGAGCAGTTCTTC. This gives the protein CASRPGSPYNEQFF.

The rearrangement joins TRBV7-6 to TRBJ2-5; D ambiguous. Matching the DNA end better, TRBJ2-7 makes the J call doubtful. Germline V gives CDR1 SGHVS, CDR2 FNYEAQ. This CDR3 region has 15 residues. DNA of the CDR3: TGTGCCAGCAGCCCCAGCAGTCAGGCGATCTACGAGCAGTACTTC. This translates into CASSPSSQAIYEQYF.

This chain links TRBV6-1 with TRBJ2-4, with TRBD1 identical over 10 bases. Germline V CDR1 and CDR2: MNHNS, SASEGT. V was clipped by 6 bases and J by 13 bases; unmatched bases: 12. The CDR3 spans 14 residues. CDR3 region: CASRMTGGQDTQYF. The CDR3 DNA sequence: TGTGCCAGCAGAATGACAGGGGGCCAGGACACCCAGTACTTC.